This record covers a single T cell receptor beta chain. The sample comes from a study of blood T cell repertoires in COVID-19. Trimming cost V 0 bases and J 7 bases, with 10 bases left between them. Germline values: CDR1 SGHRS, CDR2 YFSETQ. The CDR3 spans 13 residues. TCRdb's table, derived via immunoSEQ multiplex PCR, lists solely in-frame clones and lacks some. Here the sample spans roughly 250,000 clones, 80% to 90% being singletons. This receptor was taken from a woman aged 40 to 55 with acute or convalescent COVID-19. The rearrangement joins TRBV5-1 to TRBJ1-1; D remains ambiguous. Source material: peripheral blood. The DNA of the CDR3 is TGCGCCAGCAGCTTGGGGGCAGAAAGTGAAGCTTTCTTT. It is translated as CASSLGAESEAFF.